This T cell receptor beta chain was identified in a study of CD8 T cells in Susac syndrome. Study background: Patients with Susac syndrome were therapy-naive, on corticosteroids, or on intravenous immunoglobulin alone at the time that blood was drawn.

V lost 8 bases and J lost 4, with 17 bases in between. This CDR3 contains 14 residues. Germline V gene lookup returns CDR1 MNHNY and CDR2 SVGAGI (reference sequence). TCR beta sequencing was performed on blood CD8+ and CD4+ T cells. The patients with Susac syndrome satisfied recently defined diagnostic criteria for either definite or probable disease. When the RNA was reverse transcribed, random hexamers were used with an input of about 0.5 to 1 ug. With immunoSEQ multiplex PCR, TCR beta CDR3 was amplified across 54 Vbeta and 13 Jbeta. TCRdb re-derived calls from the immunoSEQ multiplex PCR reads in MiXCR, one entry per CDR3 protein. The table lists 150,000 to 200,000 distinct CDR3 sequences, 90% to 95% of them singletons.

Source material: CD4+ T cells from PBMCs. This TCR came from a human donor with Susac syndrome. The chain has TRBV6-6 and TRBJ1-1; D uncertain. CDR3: CASQTKPWSTEAFF. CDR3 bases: TGTGCCAGCCAAACAAAACCATGGTCCACTGAAGCTTTCTTT.